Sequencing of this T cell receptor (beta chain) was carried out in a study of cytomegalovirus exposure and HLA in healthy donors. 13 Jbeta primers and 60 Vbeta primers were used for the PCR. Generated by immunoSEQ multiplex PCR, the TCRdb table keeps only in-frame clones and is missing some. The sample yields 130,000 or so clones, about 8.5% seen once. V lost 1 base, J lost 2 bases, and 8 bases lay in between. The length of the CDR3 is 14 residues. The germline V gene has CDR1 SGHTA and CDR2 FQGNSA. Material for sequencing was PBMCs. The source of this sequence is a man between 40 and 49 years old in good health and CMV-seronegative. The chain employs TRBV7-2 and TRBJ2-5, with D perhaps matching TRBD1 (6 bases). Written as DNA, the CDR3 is TGTGCCAGCAGCTTAGGCAGGGGTCAAGAGACCCAGTACTTC. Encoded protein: CASSLGRGQETQYF.